This note documents a single T cell receptor (beta chain) sequence. There are a few counts of this clonotype. Its antigen is still unknown. No per-base quality is available; no much larger clone lies one base away. The library was made by 5' RACE. Sequencing was carried out with an Illumina HiSeq 2500. A second roughly 6 to 11 cycle PCR used a sample-barcoded 5' primer and a J-beta primer mix. A template-switch 5' adaptor carrying 12 random nucleotides introduced a unique molecular identifier onto each TCR beta cDNA molecule. At least 3 million CDR3-containing paired-end reads were obtained from each sample. First-strand cDNA synthesis was performed from all RNA using the Mint cDNA synthesis kit, with priming by a TRBC-specific oligonucleotide. All cDNA was treated with uracil-DNA glycosylase and then went through a first 18-cycle PCR with the universal primers M1SS and BC2_uni_R. The original methods were these. Normalization of each sample was performed by random selection of 1 million high-quality reads, each carrying a distinct molecular identifier. Instead of being binned into consensus sequences, reads that shared molecular identifiers were thrown out. MiTCR, with a Q25 quality threshold and the strictest error-elimination algorithm, was used for CDR3 identification, clonotype clustering and error correction. A nonparametric unseen species model with Euler transformation was used to estimate a lower bound on total TCR beta diversity. TCRdb trimmed public reads at Q25 via fastp, called clones via MiXCR and kept in-frame beta chains. Here each entry gathers all rows of one CDR3 protein and keeps the most common genes and DNA. None of the V and J calls come from the authors' own analysis; TCRdb made them. For this sample there are under 750,000 distinct CDR3 sequences; around half appear just once. The leading ten clones occupy around 24% of the sample.

The sample is drawn from a study of blood T cells in healthy people across ages (dated by TCRdb to about 2015). About the full investigation: In model experiments, roughly one uniquely barcoded TCR beta cDNA molecule per two T cells was captured by template switching. The study analyzed two additional independent replicas of 1 million unique cDNA reads from the same blood draw for two donors, one aged 18 to 29 and one aged 80 or older. To avoid experimental bias, donors of different ages were distributed randomly across sequencing lanes. Four age groups were formed from the donors: young (average roughly 15 years), middle-aged (around 37), aged (roughly 58) and long-lived (roughly 81). Age-related changes in TCR beta repertoire diversity were measured in the study by deep sequencing normalized with unique cDNA molecular identifiers. Overall results and qualifications from the work: Since profiling was done on bulk unsorted PBMCs, naive and antigen-experienced compartments could not be conclusively compared. There was a strong correlation between observed TCR beta diversity and the percentage of naive T cells measured by flow cytometry. Estimates of total diversity based on one million sequenced T cells were considered lower bounds and underestimates. As age increased, observed TCR beta diversity per million T cells dropped in a roughly linear way, and a significant reduction was already evident by age about 40. Donor CMV infection status was unknown, potentially confounding age-related changes in expanded clonotypes. The long-lived group showed more naive CD4+ T cells, fewer expanded clones and increased TCR diversity than the aged group, suggesting age selection.

Donors were 39 systemically healthy Caucasian individuals from Russia aged roughly 6 to 90 years. Around 10 milliliters of peripheral blood were collected from each donor into EDTA-treated Vacutainer tubes. Ficoll-Paque density-gradient centrifugation was used to isolate PBMCs, with at least 7 million obtained per sample. Total RNA, at least 6 micrograms per sample, was extracted from PBMCs with Trizol reagent. For every donor, flow cytometry on a PBMC aliquot measured the percentage of naive CD45RAhigh/CD27high T cells. As encoded in the germline V gene (reference sequence), CDR1 is LGHDT while CDR2 is YNNKEL. V lost 0 bases and J lost 4 bases, and the count of bases not matched to a germline gene is 4. The CDR3 numbers 15 residues from cysteine through phenylalanine. Of the read, only the CDR3 DNA is kept; its 45 bases are in frame from base 1.

Sequencing was done on a sample of blood. Recombination joined TRBV3-1 with TRBJ2-7; 9 central nucleotides agree with TRBD2. This TCR derives from a man older than 75 in good health. CDR3 reads: CASSQDISGSYEQYF. The sequenced DNA is TGTGCCAGCAGCCAAGATATTAGCGGGAGTTACGAGCAGTACTTC.